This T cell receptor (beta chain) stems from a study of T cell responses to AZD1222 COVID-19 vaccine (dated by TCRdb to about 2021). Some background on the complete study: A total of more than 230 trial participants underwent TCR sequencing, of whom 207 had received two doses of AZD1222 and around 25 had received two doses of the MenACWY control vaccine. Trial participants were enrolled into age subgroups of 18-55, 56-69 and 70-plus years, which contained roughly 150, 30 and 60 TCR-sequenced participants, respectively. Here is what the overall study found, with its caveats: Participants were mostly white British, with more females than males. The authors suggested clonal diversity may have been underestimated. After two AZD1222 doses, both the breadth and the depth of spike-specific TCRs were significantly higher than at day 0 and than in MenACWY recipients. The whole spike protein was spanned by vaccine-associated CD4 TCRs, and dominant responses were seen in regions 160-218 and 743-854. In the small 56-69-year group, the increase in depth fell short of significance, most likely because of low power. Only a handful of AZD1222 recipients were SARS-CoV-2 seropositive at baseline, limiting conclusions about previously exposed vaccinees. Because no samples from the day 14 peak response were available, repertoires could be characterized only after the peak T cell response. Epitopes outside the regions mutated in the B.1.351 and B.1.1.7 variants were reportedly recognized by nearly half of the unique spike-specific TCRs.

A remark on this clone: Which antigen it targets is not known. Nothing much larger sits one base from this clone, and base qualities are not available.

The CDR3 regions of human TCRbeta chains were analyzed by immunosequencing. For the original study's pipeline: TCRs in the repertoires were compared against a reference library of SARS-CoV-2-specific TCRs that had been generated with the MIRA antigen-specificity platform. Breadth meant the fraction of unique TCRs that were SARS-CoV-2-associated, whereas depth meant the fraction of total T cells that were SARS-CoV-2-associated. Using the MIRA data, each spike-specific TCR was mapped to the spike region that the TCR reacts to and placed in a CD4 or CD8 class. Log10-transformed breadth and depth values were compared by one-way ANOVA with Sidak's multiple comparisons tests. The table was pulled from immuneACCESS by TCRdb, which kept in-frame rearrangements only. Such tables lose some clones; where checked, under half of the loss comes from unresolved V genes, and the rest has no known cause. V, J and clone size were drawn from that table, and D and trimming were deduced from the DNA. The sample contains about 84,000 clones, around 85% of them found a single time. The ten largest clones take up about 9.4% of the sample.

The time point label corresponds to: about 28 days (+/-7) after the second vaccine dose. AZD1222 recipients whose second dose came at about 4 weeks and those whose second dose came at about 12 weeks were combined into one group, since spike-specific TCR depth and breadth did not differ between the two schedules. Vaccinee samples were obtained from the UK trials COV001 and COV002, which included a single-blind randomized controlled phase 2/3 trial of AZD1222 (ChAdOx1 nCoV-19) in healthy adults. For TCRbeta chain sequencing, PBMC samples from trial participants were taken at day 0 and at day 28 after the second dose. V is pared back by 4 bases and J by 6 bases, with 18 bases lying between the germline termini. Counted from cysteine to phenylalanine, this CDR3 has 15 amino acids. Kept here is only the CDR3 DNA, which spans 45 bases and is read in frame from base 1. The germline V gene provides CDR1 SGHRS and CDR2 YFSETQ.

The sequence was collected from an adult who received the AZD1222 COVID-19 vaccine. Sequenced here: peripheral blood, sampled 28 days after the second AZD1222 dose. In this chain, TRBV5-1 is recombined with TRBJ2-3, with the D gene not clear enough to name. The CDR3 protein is CASSRRFDPPDTQYF. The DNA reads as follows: TGCGCCAGCAGCCGCCGGTTCGACCCTCCGGATACGCAGTATTTT.